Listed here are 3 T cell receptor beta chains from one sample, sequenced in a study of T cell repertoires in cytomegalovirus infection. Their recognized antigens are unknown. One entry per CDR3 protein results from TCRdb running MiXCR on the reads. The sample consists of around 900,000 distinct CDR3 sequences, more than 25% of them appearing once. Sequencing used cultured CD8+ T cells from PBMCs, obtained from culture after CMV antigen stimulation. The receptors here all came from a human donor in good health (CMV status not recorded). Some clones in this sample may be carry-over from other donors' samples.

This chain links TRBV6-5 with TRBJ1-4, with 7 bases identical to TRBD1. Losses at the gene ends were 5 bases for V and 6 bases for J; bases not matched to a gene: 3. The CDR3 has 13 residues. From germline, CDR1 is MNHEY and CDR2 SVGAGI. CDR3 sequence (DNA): TGTGCCAGCAGTCAGGGGGTATATGAAAAACTGTTTTTT. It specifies CASSQGVYEKLFF.

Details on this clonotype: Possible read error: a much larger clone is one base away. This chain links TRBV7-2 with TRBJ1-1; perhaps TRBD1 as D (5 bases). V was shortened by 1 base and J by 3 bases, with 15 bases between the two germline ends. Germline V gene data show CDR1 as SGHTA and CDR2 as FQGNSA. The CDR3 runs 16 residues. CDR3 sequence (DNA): TGTGCCAGCAGCTTAGACTCCCAGTGGGGACACACTGAAGCTTTCTTT. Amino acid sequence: CASSLDSQWGHTEAFF.

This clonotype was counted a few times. The chain's CDR3 is CATSVRSVKETQYF. CDR3 DNA sequence: TGTGCCACCAGCGTCCGCTCAGTAAAAGAGACCCAGTACTTC. V and J are TRBV15 and TRBJ2-5, with unresolved D. This CDR3 is 14 amino acids long. The germline V gene has CDR1 LNHNV and CDR2 YYDKDF (reference sequence). V shed 5 bases and J shed 3 bases, with 13 bases lying between them.